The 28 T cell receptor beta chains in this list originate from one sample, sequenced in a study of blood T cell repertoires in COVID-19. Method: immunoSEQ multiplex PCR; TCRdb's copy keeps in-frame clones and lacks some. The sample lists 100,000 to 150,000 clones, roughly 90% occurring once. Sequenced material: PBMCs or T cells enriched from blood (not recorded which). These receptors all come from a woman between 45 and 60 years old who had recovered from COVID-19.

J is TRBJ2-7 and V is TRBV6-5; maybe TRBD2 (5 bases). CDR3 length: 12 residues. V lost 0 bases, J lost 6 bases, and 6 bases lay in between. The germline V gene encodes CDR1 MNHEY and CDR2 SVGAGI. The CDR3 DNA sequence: TGTGCCAGCAGTTACTCGGGGAGCGAGCAGTACTTC. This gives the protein CASSYSGSEQYF.

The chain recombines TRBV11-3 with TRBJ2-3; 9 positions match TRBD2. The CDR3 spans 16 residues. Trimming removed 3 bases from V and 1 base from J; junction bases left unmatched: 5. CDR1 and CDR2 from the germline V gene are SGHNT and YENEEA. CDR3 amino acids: CASSFGGGAGTDTQYF. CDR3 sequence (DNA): TGTGCCAGCAGCTTTGGCGGGGGGGCAGGCACAGATACGCAGTATTTT.

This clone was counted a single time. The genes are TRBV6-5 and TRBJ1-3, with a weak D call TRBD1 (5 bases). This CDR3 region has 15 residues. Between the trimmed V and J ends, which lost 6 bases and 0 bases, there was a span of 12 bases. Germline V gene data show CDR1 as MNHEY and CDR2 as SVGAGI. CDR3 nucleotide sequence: TGTGCCAGCAGCCCGGGACTCTTCTCTGGAAACACCATATATTTT. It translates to CASSPGLFSGNTIYF.

In DNA form, the CDR3 reads TGTGCCAGCTCCCCAGCCCAGGGGTCTAAACTGTTTTTT. Its protein is CASSPAQGSKLFF. The rearrangement links TRBV18 to TRBJ1-4, with D maybe TRBD1 (6 bases). The germline V and J ends were trimmed by 6 bases and 11 bases, with 16 bases remaining between them. The CDR3 is 13 residues long. Germline V gene data show CDR1 as KGHSH and CDR2 as LQKENI.

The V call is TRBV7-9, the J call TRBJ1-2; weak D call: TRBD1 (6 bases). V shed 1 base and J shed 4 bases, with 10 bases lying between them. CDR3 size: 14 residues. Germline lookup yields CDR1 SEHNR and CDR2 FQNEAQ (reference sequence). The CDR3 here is CASSLVDSTYGYTF. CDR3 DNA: TGTGCCAGCAGCTTAGTGGACAGTACCTATGGCTACACCTTC.

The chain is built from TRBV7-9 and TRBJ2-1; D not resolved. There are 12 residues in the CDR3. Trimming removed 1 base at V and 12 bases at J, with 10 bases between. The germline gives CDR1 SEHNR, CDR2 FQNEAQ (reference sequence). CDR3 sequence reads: CASSLGQAWQFF. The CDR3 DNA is TGTGCCAGCAGCTTAGGTCAGGCTTGGCAGTTCTTC.

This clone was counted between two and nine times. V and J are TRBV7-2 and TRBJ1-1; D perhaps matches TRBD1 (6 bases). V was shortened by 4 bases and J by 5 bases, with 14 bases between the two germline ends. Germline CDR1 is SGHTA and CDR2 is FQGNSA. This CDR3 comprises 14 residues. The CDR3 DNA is TGTGCCAGCAGCTCCCGGGGGGCCCAGACTGAAGCTTTCTTT. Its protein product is CASSSRGAQTEAFF.

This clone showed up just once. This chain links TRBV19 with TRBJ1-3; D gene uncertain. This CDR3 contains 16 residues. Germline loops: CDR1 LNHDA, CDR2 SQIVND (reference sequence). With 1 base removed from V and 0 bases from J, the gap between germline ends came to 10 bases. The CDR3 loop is CASSIVLGHSGNTIYF. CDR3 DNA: TGTGCCAGTAGTATAGTTTTGGGCCACTCTGGAAACACCATATATTTT.

This CDR3 reads CASSAGTGNYGYTF. The CDR3, as DNA: TGTGCCAGCAGCGCCGGGACAGGGAACTATGGCTACACCTTC. The genes are TRBV7-9 and TRBJ1-2; 9 bases line up with TRBD1. This CDR3 is 14 amino acids long. In germline, CDR1 is SEHNR, CDR2 FQNEAQ (reference sequence). Losses at the gene ends were 5 bases for V and 2 bases for J; bases not matched to a gene: 3.

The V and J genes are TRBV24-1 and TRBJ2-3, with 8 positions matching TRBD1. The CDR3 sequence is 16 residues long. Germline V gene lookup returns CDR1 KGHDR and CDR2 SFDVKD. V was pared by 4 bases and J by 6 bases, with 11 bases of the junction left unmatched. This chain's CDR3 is CATSDPRTGLRDTQYF. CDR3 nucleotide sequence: TGTGCCACCAGTGACCCTCGGACAGGGTTAAGGGATACGCAGTATTTT.

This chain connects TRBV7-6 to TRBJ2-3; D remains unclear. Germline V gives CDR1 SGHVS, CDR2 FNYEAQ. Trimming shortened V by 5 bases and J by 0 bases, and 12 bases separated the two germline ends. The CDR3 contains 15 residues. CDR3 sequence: CASSAQTTSTDTQYF. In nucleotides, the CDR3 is TGTGCCAGCAGCGCCCAGACAACTAGCACAGATACGCAGTATTTT. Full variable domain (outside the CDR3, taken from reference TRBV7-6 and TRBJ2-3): GAGVSQSPRYKVTKRGQDVALRCDPISGHVSLYWYRQALGQGPEFLTYFNYEAQQDKSGLPNDRFSAERPEGSISTLTIQRTEQRDSAMYRCASSAQTTSTDTQYFGPGTRLTVL.

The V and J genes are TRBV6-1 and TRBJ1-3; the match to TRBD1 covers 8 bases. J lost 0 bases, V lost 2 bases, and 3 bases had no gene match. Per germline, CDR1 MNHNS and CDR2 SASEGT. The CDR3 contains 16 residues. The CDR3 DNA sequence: TGTGCCAGCAGTGAAAGGACAGGGAACTCTGGAAACACCATATATTTT. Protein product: CASSERTGNSGNTIYF.

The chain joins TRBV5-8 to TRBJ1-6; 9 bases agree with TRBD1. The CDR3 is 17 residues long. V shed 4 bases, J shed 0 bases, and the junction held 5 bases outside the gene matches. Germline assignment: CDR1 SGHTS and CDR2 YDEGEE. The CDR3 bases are TGTGCCAGCAGCGGTGGACAGGGGAGCTCCTATAATTCACCCCTCCACTTT. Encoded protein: CASSGGQGSSYNSPLHF.

The DNA of the CDR3 is TGTGCCAGCAGCCAGGATCCGGGGGGGACGTTTTACGAGCAGTACTTC. This sequence encodes CASSQDPGGTFYEQYF. V usage is TRBV4-2 and J usage is TRBJ2-7, with 8 bases aligning to TRBD2. CDR3 length: 16 amino acids. Germline loops: CDR1 LGHNA, CDR2 YNFKEQ. The J segment lost 4 bases and the V segment lost 3 bases, leaving 11 bases of the junction unmatched.

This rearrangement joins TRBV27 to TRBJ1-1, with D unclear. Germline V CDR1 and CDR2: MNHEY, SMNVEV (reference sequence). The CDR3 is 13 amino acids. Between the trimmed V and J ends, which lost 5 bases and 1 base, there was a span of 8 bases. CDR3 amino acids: CASSPWQNTEAFF. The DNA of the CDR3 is TGTGCCAGCAGTCCCTGGCAGAACACTGAAGCTTTCTTT.

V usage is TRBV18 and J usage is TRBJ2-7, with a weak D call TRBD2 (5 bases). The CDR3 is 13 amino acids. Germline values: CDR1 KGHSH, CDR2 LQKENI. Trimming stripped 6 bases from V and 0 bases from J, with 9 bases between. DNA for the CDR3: TGTGCCAGCTCGAGAGGGTCCTCCTACGAGCAGTACTTC. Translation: CASSRGSSYEQYF.

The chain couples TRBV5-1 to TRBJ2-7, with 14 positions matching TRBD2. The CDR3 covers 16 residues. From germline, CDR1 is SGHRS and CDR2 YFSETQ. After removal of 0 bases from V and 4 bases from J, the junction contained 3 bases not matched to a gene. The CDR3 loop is CASSLGTSGGRYEQYF. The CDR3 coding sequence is TGCGCCAGCAGCTTGGGGACTAGCGGGGGGCGGTACGAGCAGTACTTC.

This chain's CDR3 is CASSSQRTSGGAWEQYF. CDR3 bases: TGTGCCAGCTCCTCGCAACGGACTAGCGGGGGGGCTTGGGAGCAGTACTTC. The chain joins TRBV18 to TRBJ2-7, with 15 bases identical to TRBD2. CDR3 length: 17 amino acids. The junction had 13 bases not matched to a gene; V was cut back by 6 bases and J by 7 bases. Germline values: CDR1 KGHSH, CDR2 LQKENI. Variable domain in full (rest from reference TRBV18 and TRBJ2-7): NAGVMQNPRHLVRRRGQEARLRCSPMKGHSHVYWYRQLPEEGLKFMVYLQKENIIDESGMPKERFSAEFPKEGPSILRIQQVVRGDSAAYFCASSSQRTSGGAWEQYFGPGTRLTVT.

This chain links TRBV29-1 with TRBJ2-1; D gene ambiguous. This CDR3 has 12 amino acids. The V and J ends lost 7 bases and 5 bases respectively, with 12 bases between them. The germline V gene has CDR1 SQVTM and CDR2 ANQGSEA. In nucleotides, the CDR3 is TGCAGCGCCGCGACTTGGGACAATGAGCAGTTCTTC. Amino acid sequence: CSAATWDNEQFF.

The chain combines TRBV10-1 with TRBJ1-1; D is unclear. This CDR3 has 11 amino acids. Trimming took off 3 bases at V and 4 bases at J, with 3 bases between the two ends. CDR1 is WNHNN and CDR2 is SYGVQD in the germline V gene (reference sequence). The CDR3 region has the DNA TGCGCCAGCAGTGACGGCACTGAAGCTTTCTTT. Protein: CASSDGTEAFF.

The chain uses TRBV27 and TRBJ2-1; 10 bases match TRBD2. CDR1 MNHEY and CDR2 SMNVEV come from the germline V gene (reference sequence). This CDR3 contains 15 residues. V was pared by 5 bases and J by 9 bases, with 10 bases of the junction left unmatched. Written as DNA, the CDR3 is TGTGCCAGCAGTCCTGATAGCGGGGGGTTCAGTGAGCAGTTCTTC. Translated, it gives CASSPDSGGFSEQFF.

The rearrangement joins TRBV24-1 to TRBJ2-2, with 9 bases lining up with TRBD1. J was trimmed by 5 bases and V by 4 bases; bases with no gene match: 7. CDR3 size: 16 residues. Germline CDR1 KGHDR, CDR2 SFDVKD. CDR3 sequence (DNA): TGTGCCACCAGTGAATCGGGACAGGGAAGAACCGGGGAGCTGTTTTTT. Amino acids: CATSESGQGRTGELFF.

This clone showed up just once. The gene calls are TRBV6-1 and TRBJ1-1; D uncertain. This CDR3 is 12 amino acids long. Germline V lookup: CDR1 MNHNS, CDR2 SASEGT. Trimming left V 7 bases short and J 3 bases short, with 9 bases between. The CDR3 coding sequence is TGTGCCAGCAAATCTACTGACACTGAAGCTTTCTTT. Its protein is CASKSTDTEAFF.

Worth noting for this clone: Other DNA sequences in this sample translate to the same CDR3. This CDR3 reads CASRRQGVDGYTF. The CDR3 DNA is TGTGCCAGCAGACGACAGGGGGTCGATGGCTACACCTTC. This sequence joins TRBV3-1 (or the pseudogene TRBV3-2) and TRBJ1-2; 9 bases are shared with TRBD1. V was pared by 6 bases and J by 6 bases, with 5 bases of the junction left unmatched. Germline CDR1 is LGHDT and CDR2 is YNNKEL (reference sequence). The CDR3 has 13 residues.

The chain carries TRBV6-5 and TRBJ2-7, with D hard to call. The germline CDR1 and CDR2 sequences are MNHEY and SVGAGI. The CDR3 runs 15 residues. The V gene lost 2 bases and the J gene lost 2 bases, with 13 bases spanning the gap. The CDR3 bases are TGTGCCAGCAGTTACACGGCCAGGAAGACCTACGAGCAGTACTTC. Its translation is CASSYTARKTYEQYF.

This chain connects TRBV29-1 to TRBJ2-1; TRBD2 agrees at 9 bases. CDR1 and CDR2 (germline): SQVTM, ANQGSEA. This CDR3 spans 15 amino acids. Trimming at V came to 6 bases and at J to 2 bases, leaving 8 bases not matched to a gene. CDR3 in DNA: TGCAGCGTAAGAGCCGGGACTAGCACCTACAATGAGCAGTTCTTC. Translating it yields CSVRAGTSTYNEQFF.

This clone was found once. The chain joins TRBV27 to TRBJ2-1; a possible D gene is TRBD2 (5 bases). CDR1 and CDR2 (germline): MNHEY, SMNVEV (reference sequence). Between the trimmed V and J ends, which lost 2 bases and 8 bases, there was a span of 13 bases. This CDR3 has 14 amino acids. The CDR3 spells CASSLLVDSDEQFF. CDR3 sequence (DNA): TGTGCCAGCAGTTTACTAGTTGATAGCGATGAGCAGTTCTTC.

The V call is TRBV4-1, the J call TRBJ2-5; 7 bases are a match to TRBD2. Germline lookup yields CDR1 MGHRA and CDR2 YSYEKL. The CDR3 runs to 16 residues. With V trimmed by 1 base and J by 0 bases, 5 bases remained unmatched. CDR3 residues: CASSQAGGRDQETQYF. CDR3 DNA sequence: TGCGCCAGCAGCCAAGCTGGCGGGAGAGACCAAGAGACCCAGTACTTC.